This is a list of T cell receptor beta chains from one sample in a study of lymphopenia after photon versus proton radiotherapy. Data came from immunoSEQ multiplex PCR; TCRdb stores just in-frame clones and leaves some out. The sample lists around 17,000 clones; 80% to 90% were seen once. The sample consisted of peripheral blood, taken from a patient treated with proton-based radiotherapy. The receptors stem from a man in his sixties or seventies with pancreatic cancer. The CDR3 runs from the conserved cysteine through the conserved F or W. A D gene is named only where the DNA matches it firmly. Clone size, where shown, is once, few, many, or a class for clones that have expanded.

.	TRBV9	.	TRBJ1-1	TGTGCCAGCAGCGTAGGTCAGAGGAACACTGAAGCTTTCTTT	CASSVGQRNTEAFF
.	TRBV5-1	.	TRBJ2-2	TGCGCCAGCAGCTTGGACGGACCGGGGACGAACACCGGGGAGCTGTTTTTT	CASSLDGPGTNTGELFF
TRBD1	TRBV6-6	.	TRBJ1-6	TGTGCCAGCAGTGCCGGGACAGGGGAGTCACCCCTCCACTTT	CASSAGTGESPLHF
.	TRBV18	.	TRBJ1-1	TGTGCCAGCTCACCACGGTCGGGGAGCGACATGAACACTGAAGCTTTCTTT	CASSPRSGSDMNTEAFF
.	TRBV6-5	few	TRBJ1-1	TGTGCCAGCAGTTACTCAGGCAGGAACACTGAAGCTTTCTTT	CASSYSGRNTEAFF
.	TRBV5-4	.	TRBJ2-3	TGTGCCAGCAGCTTGGCAGTTTGGGGTACCGAGGATACGCAGTATTTT	CASSLAVWGTEDTQYF
.	TRBV5-1	.	TRBJ2-7	TGCGCCAGCAGCTTGGGGGAGGATCCCTACGAGCAGTACTTC	CASSLGEDPYEQYF
.	TRBV7-6	.	TRBJ2-1	TGTGCCAGCAGCTTAGCAGTCAATGAGCAGTTCTTC	CASSLAVNEQFF
.	TRBV7-8	.	TRBJ1-2	TGTGCCAGCAGCTTAGCGACTGGAGTGTATGGCTACACCTTC	CASSLATGVYGYTF
.	TRBV29-1	.	TRBJ2-5	TGCAGCTTCCCCTACAGTGGCGAGACCCAGTACTTC	CSFPYSGETQYF
TRBD1	TRBV5-5	few	TRBJ1-2	TGTGCCAGCAGCTTCCAGGTAGGGGGCGAGTATGGCTACACCTTC	CASSFQVGGEYGYTF
.	TRBV6-5	.	TRBJ2-7	TGTGCCAGCAGTTTTTCCGGGACGGCCCCCTACGAGCAGTACTTC	CASSFSGTAPYEQYF
.	TRBV6-6	.	TRBJ1-1	TGTGCCAGCAGTGCGAGGGCCACAGAGAACACTGAAGCTTTCTTT	CASSARATENTEAFF
TRBD2	TRBV5-4	.	TRBJ2-1	TGTGCCAGCAGCTGGACTAGCGCGGAATACAATGAGCAGTTCTTC	CASSWTSAEYNEQFF
TRBD2	TRBV9	.	TRBJ2-2	TGTGCCAGCAGTGCACGACTAGCGGGAGTCCTAGTAGGTACCGGGGAGCTGTTTTTT	CASSARLAGVLVGTGELFF
.	TRBV18	.	TRBJ2-5	TGTGCCAGCTCACCCAGTCTCGAAGAGACCCAGTACTTC	CASSPSLEETQYF
TRBD2	TRBV6-1	.	TRBJ2-3	TGTGCCAGCAGTGTCCGGGAGGCTGCACTTTCAGATACGCAGTATTTT	CASSVREAALSDTQYF
TRBD1	TRBV19	.	TRBJ1-1	TGTGCCAGTAGTAAAGGGACAGGGGCTGTGAACACTGAAGCTTTCTTT	CASSKGTGAVNTEAFF
TRBD1	TRBV2	once	TRBJ1-2	TGTGCCAGCAGGGGACAGGACCACTATGGCTACACCTTC	CASRGQDHYGYTF
.	TRBV5-1	.	TRBJ1-1	TGCGCCAGCAGCTTGGTCGGGGGAGGCACTGAAGCTTTCTTT	CASSLVGGGTEAFF
.	TRBV28	.	TRBJ1-1	TGTGCCAGCACCTCACTGGGGGGCGGATCGCCTGAAGCTTTCTTT	CASTSLGGGSPEAFF
TRBD1	TRBV6-1	.	TRBJ2-3	TGTGCCAGCACCTGGACAGGGTCGGGAGATACGCAGTATTTT	CASTWTGSGDTQYF
.	TRBV6-4	once	TRBJ1-1	TGTGCCAGCAGTGTGACACCGAACACTGAAGCTTTCTTT	CASSVTPNTEAFF
.	TRBV6-1	few	TRBJ1-5	TGTGCCAGCAGTGAATGGTCAGGGGATCAGCCCCAGCATTTT	CASSEWSGDQPQHF
.	TRBV6-1	.	TRBJ1-3	TGTGCCAGCAGTGTATTGGGGCAGGGGACTGGAAACACCATATATTTT	CASSVLGQGTGNTIYF
TRBD2	TRBV18	once	TRBJ2-3	TGTGCCAGCTCACAACTAGCGGGGGGACGCACAGATACGCAGTATTTT	CASSQLAGGRTDTQYF
.	TRBV7-9	.	TRBJ2-4	TGTGCCAGCAGCTTAGCAGGAAACATTCAGTACTTC	CASSLAGNIQYF
.	TRBV11-2	.	TRBJ2-5	TGTGCCAGCAGCTCCGACGGGGGCGAGACCCAGTACTTC	CASSSDGGETQYF
.	TRBV2	few	TRBJ2-5	TGTGCCAGCAGTGAAGGTGGCTTGAGAGAGACCCAGTACTTC	CASSEGGLRETQYF
.	TRBV10-2	.	TRBJ2-1	TGCGCCAGCAGTGAGTTACTGCAGGGAGAGGGACGGCAGTTCTTC	CASSELLQGEGRQFF
.	TRBV30	.	TRBJ2-5	TGTGCCTGCGCCTCAGAGGGGTCCCTAGGAACCCAGTACTTC	CACASEGSLGTQYF
.	TRBV30	.	TRBJ2-6	TGTGCCTGGAGTAGCGACTCTGGGGCCAACGTCCTGACTTTC	CAWSSDSGANVLTF
TRBD2	TRBV7-3	.	TRBJ2-7	TGTGCCAGCAGCTTAATTGCCCTAGCGGGACATGAGCAGTACTTC	CASSLIALAGHEQYF
.	TRBV30	.	TRBJ1-1	TGTGCCTGGAGTGCCGGGACCGAGGGCACTGAAGCTTTCTTT	CAWSAGTEGTEAFF
TRBD1	TRBV11-3	.	TRBJ2-5	TGTGCCAGCAGCTTAAGGGGACAGGGGGCGGAGACCCAGTACTTC	CASSLRGQGAETQYF
TRBD2	TRBV19	.	TRBJ2-3	TGTGCCAGTAGTCCACAGGTAGCGGGAGGGCCAGATACGCAGTATTTT	CASSPQVAGGPDTQYF
.	TRBV14	.	TRBJ2-3	TGTGCCAGCAGCCAAGATTGGGCAACCCGATCGCAGTATTTT	CASSQDWATRSQYF
.	TRBV5-1	.	TRBJ2-1	TGCGCCAGCAGCTTGACAGGGTCTGCCTACAATGAGCAGTTCTTC	CASSLTGSAYNEQFF
TRBD1	TRBV6-1	.	TRBJ2-7	TGTGCCAGCAGTGAACGGACAGGGGGCTACGAGCAGTACTTC	CASSERTGGYEQYF
.	TRBV25-1	once	TRBJ1-4	TGTGCCAGCAGTGAATATAGACCCGGGACGGCCTATAATGAAAAACTGTTTTTT	CASSEYRPGTAYNEKLFF
.	TRBV5-6	.	TRBJ1-6	TGTGCCAGCAGCTTGCGGGGGTCGGTTAATTCACCCCTCCACTTT	CASSLRGSVNSPLHF
TRBD2	TRBV9	.	TRBJ2-5	TGTGCCAGCAGCCCTAATCTAGCGGGAGGTGTGGAGACCCAGTACTTC	CASSPNLAGGVETQYF
.	TRBV6-1	once	TRBJ1-1	TGTGCCAGCAGTCCCCGGGGACCGAACACTGAAGCTTTCTTT	CASSPRGPNTEAFF
.	TRBV2	.	TRBJ1-2	TGTGCCAGCAGTGAAGCCCGTAGCCTGGGCTACACCTTC	CASSEARSLGYTF
TRBD1	TRBV2	.	TRBJ1-4	TGTGCCAGCAGTGTTGACAGGGGAGGCGAAAAACTGTTTTTT	CASSVDRGGEKLFF
TRBD2	TRBV30	.	TRBJ2-5	TGTGCCTGGAGGGGACTAGGGTACCAAGAGACCCAGTACTTC	CAWRGLGYQETQYF
.	TRBV7-8	.	TRBJ2-7	TGTGCCAGCCCCCCCGAAGATTTCGCCGGAGGCAGTTACGAGCAGTACTTC	CASPPEDFAGGSYEQYF
TRBD1	TRBV19	.	TRBJ1-2	TGTGCCAGTAGTTTAGGACAGGGGGCCGAACATGGCTACACCTTC	CASSLGQGAEHGYTF
TRBD2	TRBV29-1	once	TRBJ2-1	TGCAGCGTTGAAGATCGCAGCGGGGGGGCAGATGAGCAGTTCTTC	CSVEDRSGGADEQFF
.	TRBV11-2	.	TRBJ1-6	TGTGCCAGCGGAGTCATGACAGCGGCTTCACCCCTCCACTTT	CASGVMTAASPLHF
.	TRBV6-6	few	TRBJ1-5	TGTGCCAGCAGAACAGATGGCAATCAGCCCCAGCATTTT	CASRTDGNQPQHF
.	TRBV27	.	TRBJ1-2	TGTGCCAGCAGTTTAGGAGGGCGACCGGATTATGGCTACACCTTC	CASSLGGRPDYGYTF
.	TRBV7-2	.	TRBJ1-6	TGTGCCGCCGCGAGCTCCTATAATTCACCCCTCCACTTT	CAAASSYNSPLHF
.	TRBV30	.	TRBJ1-3	TGTGCCTGGAAGGGAGTTGGAAACACCATATATTTT	CAWKGVGNTIYF
.	TRBV9	.	TRBJ1-2	TGTGCCAGCAGCGCGAGGGCTAACTATGGCTACACCTTC	CASSARANYGYTF
.	TRBV10-2	once	TRBJ1-3	TGCGCCAGCGGGAGGGGGGCCGGAAACACCATATATTTT	CASGRGAGNTIYF
.	TRBV10-3	.	TRBJ2-7	TGTGCCATCAGTGAAGACCCGTCCTACGAGCAGTACTTC	CAISEDPSYEQYF
.	TRBV5-6	.	TRBJ2-5	TGTGCCAGCAGCTCCCCTGACAGGAGGGAGACCCAGTACTTC	CASSSPDRRETQYF
TRBD2	TRBV7-9	.	TRBJ2-1	TGTGCCAGCAGCCCCCGAAAGGGACTAGCCGGTGATTCCAATGAGCAGTTCTTC	CASSPRKGLAGDSNEQFF